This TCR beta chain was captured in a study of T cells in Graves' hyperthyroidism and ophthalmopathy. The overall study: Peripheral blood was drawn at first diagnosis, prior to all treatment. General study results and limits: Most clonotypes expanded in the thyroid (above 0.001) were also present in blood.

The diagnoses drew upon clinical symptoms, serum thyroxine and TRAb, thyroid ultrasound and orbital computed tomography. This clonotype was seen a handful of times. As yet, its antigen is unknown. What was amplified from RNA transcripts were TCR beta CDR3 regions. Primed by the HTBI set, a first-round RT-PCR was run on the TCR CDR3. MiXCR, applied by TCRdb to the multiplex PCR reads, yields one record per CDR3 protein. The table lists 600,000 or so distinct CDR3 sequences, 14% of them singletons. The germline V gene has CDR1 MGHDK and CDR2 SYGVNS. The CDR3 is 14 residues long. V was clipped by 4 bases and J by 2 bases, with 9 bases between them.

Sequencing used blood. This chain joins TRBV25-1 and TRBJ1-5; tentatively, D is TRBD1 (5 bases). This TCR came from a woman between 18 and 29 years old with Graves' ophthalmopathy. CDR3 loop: CASSGWGGNQPQHF. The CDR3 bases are TGTGCCAGCAGTGGGTGGGGCGGCAATCAGCCCCAGCATTTT.